Listed here are 23 T cell receptor beta chains from one sample, sequenced in a study of blood T cell repertoires in COVID-19. Sequencing used immunoSEQ multiplex PCR; TCRdb keeps in-frame clones, though not all of them. This sample has approximately 47,000 clones, with approximately 80% found just once. The sample was peripheral blood. These receptors were collected from a man in his 60s with acute or convalescent COVID-19.

The chain carries TRBV6-5 and TRBJ1-1; 12 nucleotides align to TRBD1. Germline values: CDR1 MNHEY, CDR2 SVGAGI. The CDR3 consists of 14 residues. The J segment lost 5 bases and the V segment lost 5 bases, leaving 3 bases of the junction unmatched. CDR3 nucleotides: TGTGCCAGCAGTCCGGGACAGGGGGCTACTGAAGCTTTCTTT. This translates into CASSPGQGATEAFF.

V is TRBV2 and J is TRBJ1-1; no definite D call. This CDR3 contains 14 residues. Looked up from germline, CDR1 is SNHLY and CDR2 is FYNNEI. Between the trimmed V and J ends, which lost 3 bases and 0 bases, there was a span of 8 bases. The CDR3 sequence is CASSEGRLNTEAFF. CDR3 DNA sequence: TGTGCCAGCAGTGAGGGCAGGTTGAACACTGAAGCTTTCTTT.

V gene TRBV18 combines with J gene TRBJ2-5, with D unclear. The CDR3 is 14 residues long. V shed 0 bases and J shed 1 base, with 6 bases lying between them. Germline V gives CDR1 KGHSH, CDR2 LQKENI. The chain's CDR3 is CASSPPNFQETQYF. DNA of the CDR3: TGTGCCAGCTCACCACCTAATTTCCAAGAGACCCAGTACTTC.

The chain is built from TRBV5-4 and TRBJ1-2; D gene uncertain. The V end was cut by 1 base, the J end by 6 bases, with 13 bases between. The CDR3 loop spans 14 amino acids. Germline CDR1 and CDR2: SGHNT and YYREEE (reference sequence). The CDR3 spells CASSLSPTENGYTF. The CDR3, as DNA: TGTGCCAGCAGCTTGAGTCCCACAGAGAATGGCTACACCTTC.

The chain combines TRBV19 with TRBJ2-3, with TRBD1 as a possible D gene (6 bases). The length of the CDR3 is 15 residues. Germline lookup yields CDR1 LNHDA and CDR2 SQIVND (reference sequence). The ends were cut back, 3 bases at V and 4 bases at J, with 14 bases in the middle. The CDR3 protein is CASSMIDRSADTQYF. The CDR3 DNA reads as TGTGCCAGTAGTATGATTGACAGGTCGGCAGATACGCAGTATTTT.

The chain joins TRBV3-1 (or the pseudogene TRBV3-2) to TRBJ1-2; D ambiguous. Germline V CDR1 and CDR2: LGHDT, YNNKEL (reference sequence). The CDR3 spans 15 residues. V was pared by 0 bases and J by 8 bases, with 16 bases between. In DNA form, the CDR3 reads TGTGCCAGCAGCCAAGATGGGCGGGGTGGAAGAGGCTACACCTTC. Amino acid sequence: CASSQDGRGGRGYTF.

The rearrangement uses TRBV11-3 and TRBJ2-3; possible D gene TRBD2, 6 bases. Per germline, CDR1 SGHNT and CDR2 YENEEA. The CDR3 length is 15 residues. The germline V and J ends were trimmed by 2 bases and 0 bases, with 9 bases remaining between them. This chain's CDR3 is CASSLLAESTDTQYF. The DNA of the CDR3 is TGTGCCAGCAGCTTATTAGCGGAGAGCACAGATACGCAGTATTTT.

There are a few counts of this clone. The chain joins TRBV4-3 to TRBJ2-5; maybe TRBD2 (7 bases). This CDR3 is built from 18 residues. The germline V gene encodes CDR1 LGHNA and CDR2 YSLEER. Deletions cut 0 bases from V and 1 base from J, with 18 bases between. The CDR3: CASSQEVTGGASQETQYF. CDR3 DNA sequence: TGCGCCAGCAGCCAAGAGGTAACGGGGGGCGCGAGCCAAGAGACCCAGTACTTC.

V is TRBV12-5 and J is TRBJ1-5; possible D gene TRBD1, 5 bases. Trimming took 0 bases from V and 2 from J, leaving 11 bases between them. Looked up from germline, CDR1 is LGHNT and CDR2 is FRNRAP. This CDR3 is built from 16 residues. CDR3 coding DNA: TGTGCTAGTGGTTTGGTTGAAGGGGTCGGCAATCAGCCCCAGCATTTT. It yields the protein CASGLVEGVGNQPQHF.

This clone occurred once. Here the CDR3 DNA reads TGTGCCAGCAGCCGGACAGGGTCGGTCACTGAAGCTTTCTTT. It encodes CASSRTGSVTEAFF. The chain uses TRBV3-1 (or the pseudogene TRBV3-2) and TRBJ1-1; TRBD1 agrees at 8 bases. Germline V gene lookup returns CDR1 LGHDT and CDR2 YNNKEL (reference sequence). The CDR3 sequence is 14 residues long. Trimming cost V 4 bases and J 4 bases; bases outside gene matches: 5.

This clone was seen a single time. The chain links TRBV6-1 to TRBJ1-2; D is perhaps TRBD1 (6 bases). V gave up 0 bases and J gave up 6 bases, with 17 bases separating them. The CDR3 is 16 residues long. In germline, CDR1 is MNHNS, CDR2 SASEGT. The CDR3 DNA sequence: TGTGCCAGCAGTGAAGCGCTGGGGGCGCGGAATGATGGCTACACCTTC. Translated: CASSEALGARNDGYTF.

This chain joins TRBV21-1 and TRBJ1-1; the D segment call TRBD1 is taken from the table without a DNA check. TRBV21-1 is a documented pseudogene. The CDR3 is made up of 16 amino acids. CDR3 nucleotide sequence: TGTGCCAGCAGCAGAGAACAGGGGGTTGGGAACACTGAAGCTTTCTTT. Protein sequence: CASSREQGVGNTEAFF.

J is TRBJ2-3 and V is TRBV9, with 12 bases fitting TRBD2. Trimming cost V 4 bases and J 1 base; bases outside gene matches: 4. The CDR3 sequence is 16 residues long. Germline CDR1 and CDR2: SGDLS and YYNGEE. The CDR3 DNA sequence: TGTGCCAGCAGCCCTCGACTAGCGGGAGGCACAGATACGCAGTATTTT. The encoded protein is CASSPRLAGGTDTQYF.

The chain links TRBV21-1 to TRBJ2-2; the table's D gene call, TRBD1, was not cross checked with the DNA. TRBV21-1 is a pseudogene locus. This CDR3 has 17 residues. CDR3 in amino acids: CASSKPGQGMNTGELFF. CDR3 nucleotide sequence: TGTGCCAGCAGCAAGCCGGGACAGGGAATGAACACCGGGGAGCTGTTTTTT.

V is TRBV7-2 and J is TRBJ1-1; D might be TRBD1 (5 bases). The germline CDR1 and CDR2 sequences are SGHTA and FQGNSA. The CDR3 extends over 17 amino acids. Trimming pared 5 bases from V and 1 base from J, leaving 20 bases between. The CDR3 region has the DNA TGTGCCAGCAGCCCACAGGCCGGCGGAAGGGAGAACACTGAAGCTTTCTTT. This encodes CASSPQAGGRENTEAFF.

The gene calls are TRBV10-2 and TRBJ1-5; D is perhaps TRBD1 (5 bases). The germline gives CDR1 WSHSY, CDR2 SAAADI. The V gene lost 4 bases and the J gene lost 2 bases, with 9 bases spanning the gap. The CDR3 sequence is 14 residues long. The CDR3 loop reads CASSVSRGNQPQHF. The CDR3 bases are TGCGCCAGCAGTGTAAGCAGGGGCAATCAGCCCCAGCATTTT.

V is TRBV24-1 and J is TRBJ1-6; 8 bases agree with TRBD1. J gave up 0 bases and V 0 bases, and 12 bases lay outside the gene matches. This CDR3 is 21 amino acids long. Per the germline V gene, CDR1 is KGHDR and CDR2 is SFDVKD. This CDR3 reads CATSDLDRGHTLSSYNSPLHF. The CDR3 region has the DNA TGTGCCACCAGTGATTTGGACAGGGGCCATACCTTAAGCTCCTATAATTCACCCCTCCACTTT.

The CDR3 region is CASKTGGLEQYF. The CDR3 DNA is TGTGCCAGCAAAACAGGCGGTCTCGAGCAGTACTTC. The chain links TRBV2 to TRBJ2-7, with a possible D match to TRBD1 (5 bases). CDR3 length: 12 residues. Germline values: CDR1 SNHLY, CDR2 FYNNEI. Trimming took 7 bases from V and 6 from J, leaving 13 bases between them.

This chain links TRBV19 with TRBJ1-2, with D possibly being TRBD1 (6 bases). The CDR3 runs 15 residues. CDR1 and CDR2 (germline): LNHDA, SQIVND (reference sequence). Between the trimmed V and J ends, which lost 7 bases and 2 bases, there was a span of 17 bases. CDR3 sequence reads: CASTQDRTLNYGYTF. DNA of the CDR3: TGTGCCAGTACCCAGGACAGAACTCTCAACTATGGCTACACCTTC. The entire variable domain, with the rest obtained from reference TRBV19 and TRBJ1-2, is as follows: DGGITQSPKYLFRKEGQNVTLSCEQNLNHDAMYWYRQDPGQGLRLIYYSQIVNDFQKGDIAEGYSVSREKKESFPLTVTSAQKNPTAFYLCASTQDRTLNYGYTFGSGTRLTVV.

The V gene is TRBV30, the J gene TRBJ1-6; possibly TRBD1 for D (5 bases). The germline V and J ends were trimmed by 3 bases and 9 bases, with 9 bases remaining between them. The CDR3 has 12 residues. Germline CDR1 GTSNPN, CDR2 SVGIG (reference sequence). Here the CDR3 DNA reads TGTGCCTGGAGGGGGGAGGTTTCACCCCTCCACTTT. Translation: CAWRGEVSPLHF.

This chain joins TRBV18 and TRBJ1-3, with 10 nucleotides matching TRBD1. With 3 bases clipped from V and 1 base from J, the junction kept 3 bases outside the gene matches. CDR1 KGHSH and CDR2 LQKENI come from the germline V gene. The CDR3 is 16 amino acids. CDR3 sequence reads: CASSPTGGNSGNTIYF. Written as DNA, the CDR3 is TGTGCCAGCTCACCGACAGGGGGCAATTCTGGAAACACCATATATTTT. Looking up the rest from reference TRBV18 and TRBJ1-3 gives the full variable domain: NAGVMQNPRHLVRRRGQEARLRCSPMKGHSHVYWYRQLPEEGLKFMVYLQKENIIDESGMPKERFSAEFPKEGPSILRIQQVVRGDSAAYFCASSPTGGNSGNTIYFGEGSWLTVV.

This clone was counted between two and nine times. CDR3 sequence: CASSFRQEGWGSLHF. The CDR3 bases are TGCGCCAGCAGCTTTCGGCAGGAGGGTTGGGGGTCGCTCCACTTT. This chain connects TRBV5-1 to TRBJ1-6, with a possible D match to TRBD1 (5 bases). V gave up 2 bases and J gave up 16 bases, with 22 bases separating them. Germline lookup yields CDR1 SGHRS and CDR2 YFSETQ. This CDR3 has 15 residues.

The genes are TRBV6-5 and TRBJ2-7, with 7 bases matching TRBD2. In germline, CDR1 is MNHEY, CDR2 SVGAGI. Losses at the gene ends were 0 bases for V and 4 bases for J; bases not matched to a gene: 6. The CDR3 runs to 15 residues. The CDR3, as DNA: TGTGCCAGCAGTTACTCGATGGGGGGAGGGTACGAGCAGTACTTC. It translates to CASSYSMGGGYEQYF.